This TCR beta chain comes out of a study of T cells in Graves' hyperthyroidism and ophthalmopathy. V was shortened by 4 bases and J by 7 bases, with 7 bases between the two germline ends. This CDR3 region has 11 residues. CDR1 MDHEN and CDR2 SYDVKM come from the germline V gene. This clonotype has ten or more counts. The TCR beta CDR3 regions underwent amplification using RNA transcripts as the source. HTBI primers were the set used in a first-round RT-PCR of the TCR CDR3. TCRdb re-analysed the multiplex PCR reads in MiXCR, keeping a single row per CDR3 protein. The table records around 300,000 distinct CDR3 sequences, 15% of them present only once.

The source material was blood. The receptor was isolated from a woman aged 45-59 years with Graves' hyperthyroidism that later progressed to Graves' ophthalmopathy. The gene calls are TRBV28 and TRBJ1-2; no definite D call. CDR3 DNA sequence: TGTGCCAGCAGTTCGCGGAGTGGCTACACCTTC. Its protein product is CASSSRSGYTF.